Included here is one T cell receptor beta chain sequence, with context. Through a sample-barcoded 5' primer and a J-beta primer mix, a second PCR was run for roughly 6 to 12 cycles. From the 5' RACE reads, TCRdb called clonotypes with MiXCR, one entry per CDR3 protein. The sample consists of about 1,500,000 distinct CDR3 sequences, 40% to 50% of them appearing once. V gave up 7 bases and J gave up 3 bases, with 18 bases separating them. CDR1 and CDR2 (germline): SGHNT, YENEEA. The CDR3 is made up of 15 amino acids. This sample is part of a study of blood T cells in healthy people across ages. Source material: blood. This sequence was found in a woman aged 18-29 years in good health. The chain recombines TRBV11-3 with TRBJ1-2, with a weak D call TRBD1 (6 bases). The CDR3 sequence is CASNPHQGWYYGYTF. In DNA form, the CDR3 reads TGTGCCAGCAACCCCCATCAGGGGTGGTACTATGGCTACACCTTC.